The 13 T cell receptor beta chains below all came from one sample that was sequenced in a study of early T cells in non-severe SARS-CoV-2 infection. MiXCR, run by TCRdb on the 5' RACE reads, gives a single entry per CDR3 protein. Altogether nearly 110,000 distinct CDR3 sequences are present, 8.5% to 14% being singletons, with the ten largest covering 6.5% to 8%. Sequencing was performed on whole blood. These receptor sequences come from an adult who was a healthcare worker with PCR-confirmed SARS-CoV-2 infection or an uninfected control (not recorded which).

The table lists this clonotype with a count of one. The rearrangement uses TRBV4-2 and TRBJ1-1; TRBD1 matches at 7 bases. Germline trimming cut 8 bases from V and 4 bases from J; bases unmatched to any gene: 16. The length of the CDR3 is 16 residues. Per the germline V gene, CDR1 is LGHNA and CDR2 is YNFKEQ. Here the CDR3 DNA reads TGTGCCAGCCACCAGGGGCAGGGGGTGACTGGCACTGAAGCTTTCTTT. Translating it yields CASHQGQGVTGTEAFF.

The V call is TRBV2, the J call TRBJ1-2; 9 bases map to TRBD1. V lost 5 bases and J lost 8; bases outside the gene matches: 12. CDR3 length: 15 residues. Germline assignment: CDR1 SNHLY and CDR2 FYNNEI. CDR3 DNA: TGTGCCAGCAGTAACCTCGGGACAGGGAACAGCGGCTACACCTTC. This gives the protein CASSNLGTGNSGYTF.

V usage is TRBV9 and J usage is TRBJ1-2; no definite D call. The V gene's germline CDR1 is SGDLS and CDR2 YYNGEE. This CDR3 has 13 residues. The V end lost 4 bases, the J end lost 1 base, and 8 bases lay between the germline ends. DNA of the CDR3: TGTGCCAGCAGCTCCGGGTTTAACTATGGCTACACCTTC. As protein: CASSSGFNYGYTF.

This clonotype was counted between two and nine times. V gene TRBV7-9 combines with J gene TRBJ2-1; weak D call: TRBD2 (5 bases). Germline V gene sequence: CDR1 SEHNR, CDR2 FQNEAQ (reference sequence). The V end lost 1 base, the J end lost 4 bases, and 11 bases lay between the germline ends. This CDR3 comprises 15 residues. CDR3 nucleotides: TGTGCCAGCAGCTTAGGTGGGGAGCCATACAATGAGCAGTTCTTC. Its translation: CASSLGGEPYNEQFF.

This clonotype came up many times. The rearrangement uses TRBV7-9 and TRBJ2-5, with D perhaps matching TRBD2 (5 bases). Germline CDR1 is SEHNR and CDR2 is FQNEAQ (reference sequence). V shed 7 bases and J shed 5 bases, with 11 bases lying between them. This CDR3 is 12 amino acids long. The CDR3 spells CASIGPGETQYF. The CDR3 nucleotides read TGTGCCAGCATAGGCCCGGGGGAGACCCAGTACTTC.

In regard to this clonotype: A much larger clone lies one base from this, so it may be a read error. This CDR3 is missing its conserved last phenylalanine or tryptophan, likely due to a read error. The J gene is TRBJ2-7, the V gene TRBV20-1, with TRBD2 identical over 8 bases. The ends lost 0 bases at V and 3 bases at J; junction bases unmatched: 7. Germline values: CDR1 DFQATT, CDR2 SNEGSKA (reference sequence). The CDR3 runs 15 residues. Here the CDR3 reads CSARDRAGGNYEQYS. For the CDR3, the DNA is TGCAGTGCTAGAGATCGGGCGGGGGGCAACTACGAGCAGTACTCC.

This chain links TRBV9 with TRBJ1-1; D unclear. The germline V and J ends were trimmed by 1 base and 5 bases, with 15 bases remaining between them. Germline V lookup: CDR1 SGDLS, CDR2 YYNGEE. The CDR3 contains 15 residues. The CDR3 region is CASSVWETLRTEAFF. CDR3 bases: TGTGCCAGCAGCGTATGGGAGACACTGAGAACTGAAGCTTTCTTT.

This clonotype was detected ten times or more. This chain joins TRBV24-1 and TRBJ2-1, with TRBD2 identical over 14 bases. The CDR3 loop spans 18 amino acids. Trimming removed 4 bases from V and 6 bases from J; junction bases left unmatched: 10. CDR1 KGHDR and CDR2 SFDVKD come from the germline V gene. The CDR3 bases are TGTGCCACCAGTGAAGCCGGGACTAGCGGGAGACCCGTCAATGAGCAGTTCTTC. Its protein product is CATSEAGTSGRPVNEQFF.

V gene TRBV7-8 combines with J gene TRBJ2-3; D is unresolved. There are 14 residues in the CDR3. V was clipped by 2 bases and J by 4 bases, with 10 bases between them. The germline V gene encodes CDR1 SGHVS and CDR2 FQNEAQ. For the CDR3, the DNA is TGTGCCAGCAGCTTAAACTTCATAGCAGATACGCAGTATTTT. This codes for CASSLNFIADTQYF.

The table lists this clonotype with a few counts. This rearrangement joins TRBV25-1 to TRBJ1-6; TRBD1 is a possible D gene (5 bases). The CDR3 has 14 residues. The V end was cut by 2 bases, the J end by 9 bases, with 11 bases between. The V gene's germline CDR1 is MGHDK and CDR2 SYGVNS. DNA of the CDR3: TGTGCCAGCAGTGAAGAAGGGGAGGCTTCACCCCTCCACTTT. Residues: CASSEEGEASPLHF. Using reference TRBV25-1 and TRBJ1-6 for the parts outside the CDR3, the full variable domain is EADIYQTPRYLVIGTGKKITLECSQTMGHDKMYWYQQDPGMELHLIHYSYGVNSTEKGDLSSESTVSRIRTEHFPLTLESARPSHTSQYLCASSEEGEASPLHFGNGTRLTVT.

The chain joins TRBV10-3 to TRBJ1-2; D not resolved. Germline V CDR1 and CDR2: ENHRY, SYGVKD. The CDR3 sequence is 14 residues long. The ends were cut back, 0 bases at V and 4 bases at J, with 9 bases in the middle. CDR3 sequence: CAISESSQSYGYTF. CDR3 nucleotides: TGTGCCATCAGTGAGTCGAGTCAGTCCTATGGCTACACCTTC.

This clonotype was recorded at least ten times. This sequence joins TRBV4-2 and TRBJ2-1, with 15 positions matching TRBD2. Germline CDR1 is LGHNA and CDR2 is YNFKEQ. Germline trimming cut 4 bases from V and 4 bases from J; bases unmatched to any gene: 2. There are 16 residues in the CDR3. The CDR3 coding sequence is TGTGCCAGCAGCCCCGGGACTAGCGGGGGGTACAATGAGCAGTTCTTC. It yields the protein CASSPGTSGGYNEQFF.

This clonotype was observed a few times. The V call is TRBV5-6, the J call TRBJ2-1; D is possibly TRBD1 (6 bases). Per germline, CDR1 SGHDT and CDR2 YYEEEE. The germline V and J ends were trimmed by 4 bases and 9 bases, with 20 bases remaining between them. This CDR3 is 15 amino acids long. Written as DNA, the CDR3 is TGTGCCAGCAGCATACCACAGGGAGTTCACGGTGAGCAGTTCTTC. Translation: CASSIPQGVHGEQFF.